This T cell receptor beta chain was captured by sequencing in a study of shared clonotypes between healthy human individuals. Overall study: A few men and a couple of women, aged 18 to 49, were donors.

The material for each subset, its genomic DNA, was split evenly across several immunoSEQ plates. Replicate PCRs run on unsorted PBMC used about 300 ng DNA, which was about 30,000 T cell genomes. How the authors handled the data: Junction-only immunoSEQ sequences carried no quality scores, so filtering differed. Assay: immunoSEQ multiplex PCR; the TCRdb copy retains only in-frame clones and omits some. From that table come the V and J calls and clone size; the DNA was used to work out D and trimming. Counted here are fewer than 600,000 clones, 60% to 85% occurring once; the ten biggest clones make up 10% to 15%. The CDR3 is 14 amino acids. Deletions cut 4 bases from V and 7 bases from J, with 14 bases between. From germline, CDR1 is SGHNT and CDR2 YYREEE (reference sequence).

The chain links TRBV5-4 to TRBJ2-2, with D perhaps TRBD1 or TRBD2 (5 bases each). Material for sequencing was PBMCs. The source of this sequence is a woman aged 40 to 49 in good health. Some clones in this sample may be carry-over from other donors' samples. Here the CDR3 reads CASSGQERGGELFF. The CDR3 DNA sequence: TGTGCCAGCAGCGGGCAAGAGAGGGGCGGGGAGCTGTTTTTT.